The rows below give T cell receptor beta chains drawn from one sample of a study of identical twins. One entry per CDR3 protein results from TCRdb running MiXCR on the 5' RACE reads. Of 1.5 million or so distinct CDR3 sequences listed, more than 30% are singletons. The specimen sequenced was cord blood. All receptors derive from a newborn girl in good health. The CDR3 runs from the conserved cysteine through the conserved F or W. D genes are given only for firm matches. Size is stated for part of the rows, as once, few or many counts, or as a class when the clone is expanded.

V gene,CDR3 length,D gene,J gene,clone size,CDR3 DNA,CDR3 protein
TRBV12-3/TRBV12-4,11,NA,TRBJ1-1,NA,TGTGCCAGCAGTACCACAGGGCCTGCTTTCTTT,CASSTTGPAFF
TRBV6-2/TRBV6-3,12,NA,TRBJ2-7,many,TGTGCCAGCAGTATCGACCGATACGAGCAGTACTTC,CASSIDRYEQYF
TRBV28,14,NA,TRBJ1-4,few,TGTGCCAGCAGTTTATGGGCCAACCATGAAAAACTGTTTTTT,CASSLWANHEKLFF
TRBV11-1,16,NA,TRBJ2-3,few,TGTGCCAGCAGCTTAACTAATGCGGGGAGCACAGATACGCAGTATTTT,CASSLTNAGSTDTQYF
TRBV11-2,16,NA,TRBJ1-4,few,TGTGCCAGCAGCTCATACGGGACGCCGCTTAATGAAAAACTGTTTTTT,CASSSYGTPLNEKLFF
TRBV25-1,16,TRBD2,TRBJ2-5,few,TGTGCCAGCACTCCCGGACTAGCGGGAGCTGCGGAGACCCAGTACTTC,CASTPGLAGAAETQYF
TRBV7-2,16,TRBD1,TRBJ1-5,NA,TGTGCCAGCAGCTTAGCGCTGGACAGGAGCGTACAGCCCCAGCATTTT,CASSLALDRSVQPQHF
TRBV5-6,14,NA,TRBJ2-2,NA,TGTGCCAGCATCGCCGGGACCAAAGCCGGGGAGCTGTTTTTT,CASIAGTKAGELFF
TRBV7-2,18,NA,TRBJ2-7,NA,TGTGCCAGCAGCCCCGACGCTCAATCTTTAGCGGCGTACAATGAGCAGTACTTC,CASSPDAQSLAAYNEQYF
TRBV10-3,12,NA,TRBJ2-3,NA,TGTGCCATCAAGGTGTCCACAGATACGCAGTATTTT,CAIKVSTDTQYF
TRBV3-1,19,TRBD2,TRBJ2-4,NA,TGTGCCAGCAGCCATTTCTTACTAGCGGGAGGATTAGCCAAAAACATTCAGTACTTC,CASSHFLLAGGLAKNIQYF
TRBV3-1,13,TRBD1,TRBJ1-1,few,TGTGCCAGCAGCCCCGGACAGGGGCGGGAAGCTTTCTTT,CASSPGQGREAFF
TRBV12-3/TRBV12-4,13,NA,TRBJ1-1,NA,TGTGCCAGCAGTTTAAAGTGGAACACTGAAGCTTTCTTT,CASSLKWNTEAFF
TRBV28,14,NA,TRBJ2-7,few,TGTGCCAGCAGTTTATTCCAGGGGTGGTACGAGCAGTACTTC,CASSLFQGWYEQYF
TRBV3-1,16,TRBD2,TRBJ2-1,NA,TGTGCCAGCAGCCAAAGACTAGCGGGAGGGTACAATGAGCAGTTCTTC,CASSQRLAGGYNEQFF
TRBV16,12,NA,TRBJ2-5,few,TGTGCCAGCAGCCAGAACAGTGAGACCCAGTACTTC,CASSQNSETQYF
TRBV24-1,16,NA,TRBJ1-5,few,TGTGCCACCAGTGACAGGGTCACGAATAGCAATCAGCCCCAGCATTTT,CATSDRVTNSNQPQHF
TRBV3-1,15,TRBD1,TRBJ1-1,NA,TGTGCCAGCAGCCAAATCCACAGGGGGGATACTGAAGCTTTCTTT,CASSQIHRGDTEAFF
TRBV24-1,14,NA,TRBJ1-2,many,TGTGCCACCAGTGAGGACGGGACTAACTATGGCTACACCTTC,CATSEDGTNYGYTF
TRBV5-1,14,NA,TRBJ2-7,NA,TGCGCCAGCAGCTGGGGGCCGGCATACAATGAGCAGTACTTC,CASSWGPAYNEQYF
TRBV7-2,16,NA,TRBJ2-7,few,TGTGCCAGCAGCTTAGCGCAGGGGGGAGGCTCCTACGAGCAGTACTTC,CASSLAQGGGSYEQYF
TRBV6-1,13,TRBD1,TRBJ2-5,NA,TGTGCCAGCAGTGAACAGGGGGCAGAGACCCGGTACTTC,CASSEQGAETRYF
TRBV12-3/TRBV12-4,13,TRBD1,TRBJ1-2,NA,TGTGCCAGCAGTCTATATCCGGGACAGGGTTACACCTTC,CASSLYPGQGYTF
TRBV2,15,TRBD2,TRBJ2-3,few,TGTGCCAGCAGTGTAACTAGCGGGAGGGAGGTGACGCAGTATTTT,CASSVTSGREVTQYF
TRBV5-1,17,NA,TRBJ2-1,NA,TGCGCCAGCAGCTACCTTAGCGGTGCCGACTCCTACAATGAGCAGTTCTTC,CASSYLSGADSYNEQFF
TRBV29-1,14,TRBD2,TRBJ2-3,NA,TGCAGCCTACGGGTAGCGGGGGCGAGCGATACGCAGTATTTT,CSLRVAGASDTQYF
TRBV29-1,16,NA,TRBJ2-7,few,TGCAGCGTTGAAGACCCCAGAGCAGGGCTCTCCTACGAGCAGTACTTC,CSVEDPRAGLSYEQYF
TRBV6-1,14,TRBD2,TRBJ2-7,NA,TGTGCCAGCGTCCTAGCGGGGACCTACAATGAGCAGTACTTC,CASVLAGTYNEQYF
TRBV10-3,14,NA,TRBJ1-5,few,TGTGCCATCAGTGAGTCCAGGGTGTCTGAGCCCCAGCATTTT,CAISESRVSEPQHF
TRBV7-9,17,TRBD1,TRBJ1-1,NA,TGTGCCAGCAGCTTTTTGCTAGGGACAGGGGGCGCTGGTGAAGCTTTCTTT,CASSFLLGTGGAGEAFF
TRBV2,15,TRBD1,TRBJ1-2,NA,TGTGCCAGCAGTGCGGAGGCCGGGACAGGGTATGGCTACACCTTC,CASSAEAGTGYGYTF
TRBV20-1,17,NA,TRBJ1-5,NA,TGCAGTGCTAGAGATCTTCGGACGGAACCTAGCAATCAGCCCCAGCATTTT,CSARDLRTEPSNQPQHF